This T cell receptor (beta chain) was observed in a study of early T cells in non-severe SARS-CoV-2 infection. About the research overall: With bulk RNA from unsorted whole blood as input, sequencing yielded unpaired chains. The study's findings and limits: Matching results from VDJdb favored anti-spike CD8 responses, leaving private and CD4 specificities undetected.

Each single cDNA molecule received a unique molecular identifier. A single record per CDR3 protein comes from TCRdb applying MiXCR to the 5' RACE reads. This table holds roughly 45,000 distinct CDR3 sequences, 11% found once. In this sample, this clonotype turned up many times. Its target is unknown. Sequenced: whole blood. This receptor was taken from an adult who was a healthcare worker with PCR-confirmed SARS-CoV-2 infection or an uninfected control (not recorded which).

The CDR3 region has the DNA TGTGCCAGCAGACGTGTTCCGGGACAGGAGACCTACGAGCAGTACTTC. Translation: CASRRVPGQETYEQYF. The chain joins TRBV6-2 or TRBV6-3 to TRBJ2-7; 8 bases are a match to TRBD1. This CDR3 contains 16 residues. Germline V gives CDR1 MNHEY, CDR2 SVGEGT. J gave up 2 bases and V 6 bases, and 12 bases lay outside the gene matches.